These T cell receptor beta chains were read from a single sample in a study of CD8+ T cells in alopecia areata. The protocol was immunoSEQ multiplex PCR, while the TCRdb copy is restricted to in-frame clones and leaves out a portion. This table has 80,000 to 95,000 clones, around 40% appearing once. Material: CD8+ T cells sorted from blood, obtained at week 24, from a patient treated with tofacitinib. The receptors shown here come from a human donor with alopecia areata. Both conserved end residues are part of each CDR3. D genes are given only for firm matches. The size field is filled for only some rows; it gives once, few, many or a size class.

J	size	D	V	DNA	CDR3
TRBJ2-2	few	.	TRBV29-1	TGCAGCGTTCTAGGGAGTAACACCGGGGAGCTGTTTTTT	CSVLGSNTGELFF
TRBJ2-5	.	.	TRBV27	TGTGCCAGCCAACCTAGGGGGGGGGAAGAGACCCAGTACTTC	CASQPRGGEETQYF
TRBJ1-5	.	.	TRBV10-3	TGTGCCATCAGTGCTGGGGGGAATCAGCCCCAGCATTTT	CAISAGGNQPQHF
TRBJ2-7	few	TRBD1	TRBV5-5	TGTGCCAGCAGGCCCGGAAAGGGGGCCAACTCCTACGAGCAGTACTTC	CASRPGKGANSYEQYF
TRBJ2-7	.	TRBD2	TRBV15	TGTGCCACCAGCAGTGAAAAGCGGGGACCCTACGAGCAGTACTTC	CATSSEKRGPYEQYF
TRBJ2-7	.	TRBD1	TRBV7-3	TGTGCCAGCAGCTCGGAGCCAAGCAGGGGGATCTCCTACGAGCAGTACTTC	CASSSEPSRGISYEQYF
TRBJ2-1	few	.	TRBV29-1	TGCAGCGTTGGAGAGCATGAGCAGTTCTTC	CSVGEHEQFF
TRBJ2-1	.	.	TRBV29-1	TGCAGCGTTAAAGGGTATCTGGACAATGAGCAGTTCTTC	CSVKGYLDNEQFF
TRBJ2-1	.	.	TRBV4-1	TGCGCCAGCAGCCTCCCCGGGACAAGCGAGGAGCAGTTCTTC	CASSLPGTSEEQFF
TRBJ2-5	few	.	TRBV6-1	TGTGCCAGCAGTGAATGGGCGGGAAGTGAGACCCAGTACTTC	CASSEWAGSETQYF